Listed below are T cell receptor beta chains from one sample, sequenced in a study of shared clonotypes between healthy human individuals. Sequencing was performed with immunoSEQ multiplex PCR; in TCRdb, only in-frame clones are kept and a portion is missing. The sample records some 2.3 million clones, 85% to 95% being singletons. What was sequenced was naive CD4+ T cells from PBMCs. These receptor sequences come from a man younger than 30 in good health. Some clones in this sample may be carry-over from other donors' samples. CDR3s include the opening cysteine and the closing phenylalanine or tryptophan. The D gene is left open where the match is weak. Clone sizes are given selectively: once, few, many, or a class where the clone is expanded.

D gene | J gene | clone size | V gene | CDR3 DNA | CDR3 protein
TRBD1 | TRBJ2-5 | NA | TRBV7-9 | TGTGCCAGCAGCTTAGCACCGATCGGGGACAGGGGGCGAGAGACCCAGTACTTC | CASSLAPIGDRGRETQYF
NA | TRBJ2-2 | NA | TRBV14 | TGTGCCAGCAGCCAGTGGGGCGGGGCCTCGAACACCGGGGAGCTGTTTTTT | CASSQWGGASNTGELFF
NA | TRBJ1-3 | NA | TRBV6-5 | TGTGCCAGCAGTTACCGGCCAAACTCTGGAAACACCATATATTTT | CASSYRPNSGNTIYF
TRBD1 | TRBJ2-7 | NA | TRBV7-9 | TGTGCCAGCAGCTTGTTAGTGGGGACAGGGGGTGTCGAGCAGTACTTC | CASSLLVGTGGVEQYF
TRBD1 | TRBJ2-5 | NA | TRBV5-4 | TGTGCCAGCAGCCCAACGGTCGGGACAGCCGATCAGACCCAGTACTTC | CASSPTVGTADQTQYF
NA | TRBJ1-3 | NA | TRBV6-6 | TGTGCCAGCAGTCAGGCGGGACCCTCTGGAAACACCATATATTTT | CASSQAGPSGNTIYF
NA | TRBJ1-2 | NA | TRBV28 | TGTGCCAGCAGTTCACCCGCGGGGGGAAAAGGTGGCTACACCTTC | CASSSPAGGKGGYTF
NA | TRBJ2-2 | NA | TRBV5-5 | TGTGCCAGCAGCTTAAAGGGGGTAAACACCGGGGAGCTGTTTTTT | CASSLKGVNTGELFF
NA | TRBJ2-5 | NA | TRBV29-1 | TGCAGCGCCCTATTCGCTGGGGGCGGGGAGACCCAGTACTTC | CSALFAGGGETQYF
NA | TRBJ1-1 | NA | TRBV28 | TGTGCCAGTGGGTACCCGACAGGAAGGAATGAAGCTTTCTTT | CASGYPTGRNEAFF
NA | TRBJ1-4 | NA | TRBV5-1 | TGCGCCAGCAGCCCCCAATCGGCTAATGAAAAACTGTTTTTT | CASSPQSANEKLFF
TRBD1 | TRBJ1-1 | NA | TRBV19 | TGTGCCAGTGGGCAGGGGGTGATGGCAGCTTTCTTT | CASGQGVMAAFF
NA | TRBJ2-7 | NA | TRBV4-3 | TGCGCCAGCAGCCAAGATGACAGCACCAGCTCATGTAAGTACGAGCAGTACTTC | CASSQDDSTSSCKYEQYF
TRBD2 | TRBJ2-3 | NA | TRBV5-1 | TGCGCCAGCAGCTTGCCATCTAGCGGAGTCACAGATACGCAGTATTTT | CASSLPSSGVTDTQYF
TRBD1 | TRBJ1-2 | NA | TRBV11-2 | TGTGCCAGCAGCTTAGTCGGGACAGGAGCTAACTATGGCTACACCTTC | CASSLVGTGANYGYTF
NA | TRBJ2-7 | NA | TRBV18 | TGTGCCAGCTCACCTACAAGTGGGGAGCAGTACTTC | CASSPTSGEQYF
TRBD1 | TRBJ1-5 | NA | TRBV30 | TGTGCCTGTGACCAGGGGGTCAATCAGCCCCAGCATTTT | CACDQGVNQPQHF
TRBD2 | TRBJ2-3 | once | TRBV2 | TGTGCCAGCAAAAGGTCTAGCGGGGGAGATACGCAGTATTTT | CASKRSSGGDTQYF
NA | TRBJ1-5 | NA | TRBV6-1 | TGTGCCAGCAGTGAAGCGCTTGGGGGGCTTCCTAGCAATCAGCCCCAGCATTTT | CASSEALGGLPSNQPQHF
NA | TRBJ2-1 | NA | TRBV5-1 | TGCGCCAGCAGCTTGGGTCAATGGAGCAATGAGCAGTTCTTC | CASSLGQWSNEQFF
TRBD1 | TRBJ1-2 | NA | TRBV9 | TGTGCCAGCAGCTCAGGGGGGGCTTCCAACTATGGCTACACCTTC | CASSSGGASNYGYTF
TRBD2 | TRBJ2-5 | NA | TRBV19 | TGTGCCAGTAGTCCCGGGACTACAGAGACCCAGTACTTC | CASSPGTTETQYF
TRBD1 | TRBJ1-1 | NA | TRBV4-3 | TGCGCCAGCAGCCAAGATTTGCGGACAGGATGGTCTGAAGCTTTCTTT | CASSQDLRTGWSEAFF
NA | TRBJ2-7 | NA | TRBV19 | TGTGCCAGTAGTAGGTACGGCCCCTACGAGCAGTACTTC | CASSRYGPYEQYF
TRBD1 | TRBJ1-5 | NA | TRBV5-1 | TGCGCCAGCAGCGGGACAGGGGACCTCAATCAGCCCCAGCATTTT | CASSGTGDLNQPQHF
TRBD1 | TRBJ2-1 | NA | TRBV5-4 | TGTGCCAGCAGCACCCGGACAGGGGACAATGAGCAGTTCTTC | CASSTRTGDNEQFF
NA | TRBJ2-7 | NA | TRBV7-6 | TGTGCCAGCAGCTTAGGGCAGAGCACCTACGAGCAGTACTTC | CASSLGQSTYEQYF
TRBD1 | TRBJ2-1 | NA | TRBV27 | TGTGCCAGCAGTCAAACAGGGGCCTACAATGAGCAGTTCTTC | CASSQTGAYNEQFF
NA | TRBJ1-5 | NA | TRBV25-1 | TGTGCCAGCAGTGAACGGGGGGTTCAGCCCCAGCATTTT | CASSERGVQPQHF
TRBD2 | TRBJ2-7 | NA | TRBV5-1 | TGCGCCAGCAGCCTGGGACTAGCGACGAGCTCCTACGAGCAGTACTTC | CASSLGLATSSYEQYF
TRBD1 | TRBJ2-2 | NA | TRBV5-8 | TGTGCCAGCAGCTGGGGGGACAGGGGACTGTTTTTT | CASSWGDRGLFF
NA | TRBJ2-7 | NA | TRBV27 | TGTGCCAGCAGTTTATTTGGGGGGTTCGAGTACGAGCAGTACTTC | CASSLFGGFEYEQYF
NA | TRBJ2-7 | NA | TRBV28 | TGTGCCAGCAGTTTAGGTGGGAGCACCTACGAGCAGTACTTC | CASSLGGSTYEQYF
NA | TRBJ2-7 | NA | TRBV6-1 | TGTGCCAGCAGTGAAGGTCCTAGCTCCTACGAGCAGTACTTC | CASSEGPSSYEQYF
NA | TRBJ2-3 | NA | TRBV7-2 | TGTGCCAGCAGCCCAAGGTCTGGCACAGATACGCAGTATTTT | CASSPRSGTDTQYF
NA | TRBJ2-5 | NA | TRBV5-1 | TGCGCCAGCAGCTTGAACAAGGAGACCCAGTACTTC | CASSLNKETQYF